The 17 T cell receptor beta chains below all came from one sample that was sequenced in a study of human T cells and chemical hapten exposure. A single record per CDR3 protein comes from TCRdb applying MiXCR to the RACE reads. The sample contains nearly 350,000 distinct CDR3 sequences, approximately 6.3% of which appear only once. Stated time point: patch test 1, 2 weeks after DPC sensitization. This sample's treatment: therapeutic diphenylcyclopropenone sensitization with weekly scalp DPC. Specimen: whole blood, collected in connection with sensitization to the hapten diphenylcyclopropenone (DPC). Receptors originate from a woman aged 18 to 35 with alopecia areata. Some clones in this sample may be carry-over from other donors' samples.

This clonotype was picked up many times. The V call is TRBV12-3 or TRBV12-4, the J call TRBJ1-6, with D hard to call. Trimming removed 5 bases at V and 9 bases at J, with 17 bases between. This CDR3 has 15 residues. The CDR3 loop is CASSPSFMSISPLHF. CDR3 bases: TGTGCCAGCAGTCCCTCGTTTATGTCCATTTCACCCCTCCACTTT.

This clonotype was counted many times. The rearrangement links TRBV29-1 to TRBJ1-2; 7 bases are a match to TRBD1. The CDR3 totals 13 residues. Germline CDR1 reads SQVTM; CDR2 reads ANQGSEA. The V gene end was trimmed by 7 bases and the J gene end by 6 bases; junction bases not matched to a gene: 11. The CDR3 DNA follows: TGCAGCGGTCGGACAGGCGGAGAGGATGGCTACACCTTC. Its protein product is CSGRTGGEDGYTF. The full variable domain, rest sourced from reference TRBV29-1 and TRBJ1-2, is SAVISQKPSRDICQRGTSLTIQCQVDSQVTMMFWYRQQPGQSLTLIATANQGSEATYESGFVIDKFPISRPNLTFSTLTVSNMSPEDSSIYLCSGRTGGEDGYTFGSGTRLTVV.

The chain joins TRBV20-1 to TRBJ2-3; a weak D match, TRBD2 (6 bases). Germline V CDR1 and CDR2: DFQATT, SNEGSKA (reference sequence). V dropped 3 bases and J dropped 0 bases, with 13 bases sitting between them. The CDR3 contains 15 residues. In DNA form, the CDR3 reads TGCAGTGCTAGGCCGGGACTCCACAGCACAGATACGCAGTATTTT. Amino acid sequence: CSARPGLHSTDTQYF.

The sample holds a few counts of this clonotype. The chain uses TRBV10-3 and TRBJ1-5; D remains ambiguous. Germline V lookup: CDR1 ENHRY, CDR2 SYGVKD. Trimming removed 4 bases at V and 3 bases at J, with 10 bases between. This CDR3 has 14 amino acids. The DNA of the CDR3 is TGTGCCATCAGTGCTGGGCAGACCAATCAGCCCCAGCATTTT. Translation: CAISAGQTNQPQHF.

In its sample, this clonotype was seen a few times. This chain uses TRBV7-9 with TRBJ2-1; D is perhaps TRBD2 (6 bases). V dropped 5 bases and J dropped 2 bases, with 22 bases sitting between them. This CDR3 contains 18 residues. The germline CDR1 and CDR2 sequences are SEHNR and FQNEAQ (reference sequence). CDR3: CASSPPSGSRGTYNEQFF. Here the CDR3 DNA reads TGTGCCAGCAGCCCGCCTTCTGGGTCGCGGGGAACCTACAATGAGCAGTTCTTC. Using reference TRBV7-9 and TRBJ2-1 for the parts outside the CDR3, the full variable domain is DTGVSQNPRHKITKRGQNVTFRCDPISEHNRLYWYRQTLGQGPEFLTYFQNEAQLEKSRLLSDRFSAERPKGSFSTLEIQRTEQGDSAMYLCASSPPSGSRGTYNEQFFGPGTRLTVL.

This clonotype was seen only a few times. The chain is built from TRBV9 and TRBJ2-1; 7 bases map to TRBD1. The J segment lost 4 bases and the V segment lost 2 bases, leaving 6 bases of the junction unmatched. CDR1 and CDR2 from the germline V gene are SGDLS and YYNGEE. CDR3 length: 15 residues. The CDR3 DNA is TGTGCCAGCAGCGTCGGACAGGATGAATACAATGAGCAGTTCTTC. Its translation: CASSVGQDEYNEQFF.

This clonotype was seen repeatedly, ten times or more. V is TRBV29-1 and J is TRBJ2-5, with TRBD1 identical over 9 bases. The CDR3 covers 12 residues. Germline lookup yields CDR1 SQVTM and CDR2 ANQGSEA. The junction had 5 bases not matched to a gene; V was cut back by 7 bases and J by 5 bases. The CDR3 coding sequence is TGCAGCGGTACAGGGGGCGGGGAGACCCAGTACTTC. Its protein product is CSGTGGGETQYF.

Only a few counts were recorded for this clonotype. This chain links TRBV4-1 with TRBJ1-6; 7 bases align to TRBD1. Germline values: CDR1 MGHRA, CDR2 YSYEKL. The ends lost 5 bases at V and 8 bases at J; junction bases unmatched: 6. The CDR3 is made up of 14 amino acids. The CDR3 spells CASSVQGTDSPLHF. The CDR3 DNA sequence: TGCGCCAGCAGCGTACAGGGGACGGATTCACCCCTCCACTTT.

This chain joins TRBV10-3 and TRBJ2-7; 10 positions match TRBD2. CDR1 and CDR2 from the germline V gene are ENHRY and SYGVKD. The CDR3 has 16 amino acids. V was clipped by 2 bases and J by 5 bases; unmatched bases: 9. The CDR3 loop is CAISEGKAGGPHEQYF. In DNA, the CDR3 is TGTGCCATCAGTGAGGGTAAAGCGGGGGGGCCGCACGAGCAGTACTTC.

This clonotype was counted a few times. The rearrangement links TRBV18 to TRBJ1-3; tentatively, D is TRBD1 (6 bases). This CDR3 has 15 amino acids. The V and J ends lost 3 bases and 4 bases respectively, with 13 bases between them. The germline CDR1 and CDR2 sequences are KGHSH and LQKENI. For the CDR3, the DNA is TGTGCCAGCTCACCCGGACAGATAATGGGAAACACCATATATTTT. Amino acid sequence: CASSPGQIMGNTIYF.

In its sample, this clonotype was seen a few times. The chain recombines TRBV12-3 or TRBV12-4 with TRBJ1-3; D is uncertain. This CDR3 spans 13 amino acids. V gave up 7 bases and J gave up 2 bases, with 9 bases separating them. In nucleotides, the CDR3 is TGTGCCAGCACCAAAGCGCCTGGAAACACCATATATTTT. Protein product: CASTKAPGNTIYF.

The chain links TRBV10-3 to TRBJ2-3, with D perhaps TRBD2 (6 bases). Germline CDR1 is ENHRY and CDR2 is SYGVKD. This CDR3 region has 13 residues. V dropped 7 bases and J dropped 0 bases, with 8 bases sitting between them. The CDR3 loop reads CAINSGSTDTQYF. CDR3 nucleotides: TGTGCCATCAATAGCGGTAGCACAGATACGCAGTATTTT.

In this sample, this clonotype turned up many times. The CDR3: CASSPQDTQYF. For the CDR3, the DNA is TGTGCCAGCTCACCACAGGATACGCAGTATTTT. The chain joins TRBV18 to TRBJ2-3; D is ambiguous. Germline-derived CDR1 and CDR2 are KGHSH and LQKENI. This CDR3 region has 11 residues. V lost 1 base and J lost 6, with 2 bases in between.

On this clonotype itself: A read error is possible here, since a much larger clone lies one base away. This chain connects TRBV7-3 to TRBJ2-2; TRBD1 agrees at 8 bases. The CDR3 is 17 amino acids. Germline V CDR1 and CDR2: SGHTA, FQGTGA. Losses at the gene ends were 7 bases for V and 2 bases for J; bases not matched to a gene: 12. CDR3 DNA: TGTGCCAGCACCGCAGGGTTGGGACAGGAAAACACCGGGGAGCTGTTTTTT. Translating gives CASTAGLGQENTGELFF.

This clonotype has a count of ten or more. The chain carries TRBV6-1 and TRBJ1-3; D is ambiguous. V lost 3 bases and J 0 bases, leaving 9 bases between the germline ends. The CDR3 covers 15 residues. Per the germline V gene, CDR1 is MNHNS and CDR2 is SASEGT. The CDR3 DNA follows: TGTGCCAGCAGTGATGTGGGGATCTCTGGAAACACCATATATTTT. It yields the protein CASSDVGISGNTIYF.

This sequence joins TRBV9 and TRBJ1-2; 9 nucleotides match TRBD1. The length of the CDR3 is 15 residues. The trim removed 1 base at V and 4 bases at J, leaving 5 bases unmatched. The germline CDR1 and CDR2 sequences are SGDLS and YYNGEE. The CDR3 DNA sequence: TGTGCCAGCAGCGTATGGGGACAGGGAGGCTATGGCTACACCTTC. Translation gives CASSVWGQGGYGYTF.

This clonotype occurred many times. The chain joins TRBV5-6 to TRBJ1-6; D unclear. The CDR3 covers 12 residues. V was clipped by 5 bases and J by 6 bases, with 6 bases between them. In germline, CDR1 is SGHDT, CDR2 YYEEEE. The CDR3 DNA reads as TGTGCCAGCAGTCGGCCTAATTCACCCCTCCACTTT. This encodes CASSRPNSPLHF.